The 30 T cell receptor beta chains reported below all come from one sample, sequenced in a study of OX40 agonist ivuxolimab in advanced cancers. Measured with immunoSEQ multiplex PCR; TCRdb has only the in-frame clones, and not every one. The data show some 65,000 clones, with roughly 85% seen just once and about 4% held by the top ten. Specimen: CD4+ or CD8+ T cells sorted from blood, collected in a trial of the OX40 agonist ivuxolimab. These TCRs come from an adult with an advanced solid tumor such as melanoma, head and neck, liver or kidney cancer.

The V call is TRBV11-2, the J call TRBJ1-3; 8 bases are shared with TRBD1. Germline loops: CDR1 SGHAT, CDR2 FQNNGV. The junction had 8 bases not matched to a gene; V was cut back by 6 bases and J by 4 bases. There are 15 residues in the CDR3. As DNA, the CDR3 is TGTGCCAGCAGTTACCAGGGGGCCGCGGGAAACACCATATATTTT. This sequence encodes CASSYQGAAGNTIYF.

The chain is built from TRBV28 and TRBJ1-1, with 7 bases lining up with TRBD1. With V trimmed by 5 bases and J by 3 bases, 6 bases remained unmatched. This CDR3 has 14 amino acids. CDR1 MDHEN and CDR2 SYDVKM come from the germline V gene. CDR3 protein: CASSPGTVDTEAFF. The CDR3 DNA reads TGTGCCAGCAGTCCCGGGACAGTGGACACTGAAGCTTTCTTT.

The V and J genes are TRBV7-6 and TRBJ2-1, with D hard to call. The CDR3 spans 11 residues. V lost 1 base and J 11 bases, leaving 6 bases between the germline ends. CDR1 is SGHVS and CDR2 is FNYEAQ in the germline V gene. CDR3 sequence (DNA): TGTGCCAGCAGCTTAGGAGATAAGCAGTTCTTC. Translating it yields CASSLGDKQFF.

The rearrangement joins TRBV7-2 to TRBJ2-1; perhaps D is TRBD1 or TRBD2 (5 bases each). V was cut by 8 bases and J by 6 bases, with 20 bases left in between. The CDR3 has 15 amino acids. CDR1 and CDR2 from the germline V gene are SGHTA and FQGNSA. The CDR3 DNA follows: TGTGCCAGCGGACCCCCGGGACGCGGAGCCAATGAGCAGTTCTTC. Translation: CASGPPGRGANEQFF.

The V call is TRBV19, the J call TRBJ2-7; no firm D call. V was cut by 5 bases and J by 3 bases, with 11 bases left in between. CDR1 is LNHDA, CDR2 SQIVND, per germline (reference sequence). The CDR3 consists of 13 residues. CDR3 in amino acids: CASSEAANYEQYF. The CDR3 DNA reads TGTGCCAGTAGTGAGGCAGCCAACTACGAGCAGTACTTC.

This clone occurred once. The gene calls are TRBV2 and TRBJ2-6, with a weak D call TRBD1 (5 bases). The CDR3 is 14 amino acids. Trimming removed 3 bases at V and 2 bases at J, with 5 bases between. Germline V lookup: CDR1 SNHLY, CDR2 FYNNEI. CDR3 protein: CASSETAGANVLTF. Here the CDR3 DNA reads TGTGCCAGCAGTGAGACAGCTGGGGCCAACGTCCTGACTTTC.

This chain connects TRBV10-2 to TRBJ2-7; 11 bases match TRBD1. The CDR3 spans 14 residues. J lost 5 bases, V lost 7 bases, and 7 bases had no gene match. From germline, CDR1 is WSHSY and CDR2 SAAADI. The CDR3 DNA reads TGCGCCAGCAAAGTCGGACAGGGGGCCAACGAGCAGTACTTC. Translating it yields CASKVGQGANEQYF.

This chain joins TRBV15 and TRBJ2-7; either TRBD1 or TRBD2 may fit D (6 bases each). The V and J ends lost 4 bases and 4 bases respectively, with 14 bases between them. Germline lookup yields CDR1 LNHNV and CDR2 YYDKDF (reference sequence). The CDR3 runs to 14 residues. In DNA form, the CDR3 reads TGTGCCACCAGCATGGGGGGCGCGAGTTACGAGCAGTACTTC. Translation: CATSMGGASYEQYF. The full variable domain, completed using reference TRBV15 and TRBJ2-7, is DAMVIQNPRYQVTQFGKPVTLSCSQTLNHNVMYWYQQKSSQAPKLLFHYYDKDFNNEADTPDNFQSRRPNTSFCFLDIRSPGLGDTAMYLCATSMGGASYEQYFGPGTRLTVT.

The gene calls are TRBV2 and TRBJ1-2; D is possibly TRBD1 (6 bases). The V gene's germline CDR1 is SNHLY and CDR2 FYNNEI. Trimming left V 6 bases short and J 0 bases short, with 11 bases between. CDR3 length equals 14 residues. CDR3 residues: CASRATGANYGYTF. CDR3 DNA sequence: TGTGCCAGCAGGGCGACAGGAGCTAACTATGGCTACACCTTC.

The chain links TRBV13 to TRBJ1-2; possible D gene TRBD1, 6 bases. Germline V gene sequence: CDR1 PRHDT, CDR2 FYEKMQ (reference sequence). This CDR3 is 14 amino acids long. V lost 5 bases and J lost 4, with 14 bases in between. CDR3 in DNA: TGTGCCAGCAGCCTCCGGGGGGGGCCCTATGGCTACACCTTC. Protein: CASSLRGGPYGYTF.

This clone was detected a few times. V usage is TRBV28 and J usage is TRBJ2-7, with 8 bases lining up with TRBD2. Germline lookup yields CDR1 MDHEN and CDR2 SYDVKM. The CDR3 is 15 residues long. V was pared by 5 bases and J by 7 bases, with 13 bases of the junction left unmatched. CDR3: CASSLFPGLGGEQYF. CDR3 in DNA: TGTGCCAGCAGTCTGTTTCCGGGACTAGGGGGAGAGCAGTACTTC. The whole variable domain, remainder taken from reference TRBV28 and TRBJ2-7, is DVKVTQSSRYLVKRTGEKVFLECVQDMDHENMFWYRQDPGLGLRLIYFSYDVKMKEKGDIPEGYSVSREKKERFSLILESASTNQTSMYLCASSLFPGLGGEQYFGPGTRLTVT.

The chain recombines TRBV10-3 with TRBJ2-7; a weak D match, TRBD1 (5 bases). This CDR3 spans 16 amino acids. V was clipped by 1 base and J by 7 bases, with 20 bases between them. Germline V gives CDR1 ENHRY, CDR2 SYGVKD. In DNA, the CDR3 is TGTGCCATCAGTGAGTACCAGACAGCCGTCGGTAATGAGCAGTACTTC. Translated: CAISEYQTAVGNEQYF.

The chain combines TRBV5-4 with TRBJ2-1; 11 bases fit TRBD2. The CDR3 consists of 15 residues. The trim removed 4 bases at V and 9 bases at J, leaving 9 bases unmatched. CDR1 and CDR2 from the germline V gene are SGHNT and YYREEE (reference sequence). The CDR3 bases are TGTGCCAGCAGCCCCGGGACTAGCGGACGCAGTGAGCAGTTCTTC. It is translated as CASSPGTSGRSEQFF.

This sequence joins TRBV6-5 and TRBJ2-3, with TRBD1 as a possible D gene (6 bases). The CDR3 contains 14 residues. Looked up from germline, CDR1 is MNHEY and CDR2 is SVGAGI. V shed 5 bases and J shed 8 bases, with 17 bases lying between them. The CDR3 protein is CASSTRGERRTQYF. CDR3 nucleotide sequence: TGTGCCAGCAGTACCAGGGGTGAAAGGCGTACGCAGTATTTT.

This clone was observed a handful of times. This rearrangement joins TRBV5-1 to TRBJ1-1, with D maybe TRBD1 (5 bases). CDR1 and CDR2 (germline): SGHRS, YFSETQ. V was clipped by 4 bases and J by 5 bases, with 18 bases between them. The CDR3 contains 15 residues. CDR3 DNA: TGCGCCAGCAGCCCGGACTTACAAAAGGGGACTGAAGCTTTCTTT. It is translated as CASSPDLQKGTEAFF.

The chain employs TRBV5-6 and TRBJ1-5, with D possibly TRBD1 on 5 matching bases. The CDR3 has 16 amino acids. V was trimmed by 3 bases and J by 9 bases, leaving 22 bases between them. The V gene's germline CDR1 is SGHDT and CDR2 YYEEEE. CDR3: CASSSGRGATGRPQHF. The CDR3 DNA is TGTGCCAGCAGCTCTGGGAGGGGAGCCACGGGAAGGCCCCAGCATTTT.

The chain has TRBV5-1 and TRBJ1-1; D is unclear. Trimming took off 5 bases at V and 1 base at J, with 9 bases between the two ends. The germline V gene encodes CDR1 SGHRS and CDR2 YFSETQ. The CDR3 loop spans 13 amino acids. DNA of the CDR3: TGCGCCAGCAGTCATATCCAGAACACTGAAGCTTTCTTT. Its translation is CASSHIQNTEAFF.

The J gene is TRBJ1-5, the V gene TRBV15; 8 bases fit TRBD1. V shed 1 base and J 4 bases; nucleotides not matched to a gene: 0. CDR1 is LNHNV and CDR2 is YYDKDF in the germline V gene (reference sequence). The CDR3 is made up of 14 amino acids. The CDR3, as DNA: TGTGCCACCAGCAGAGGACAGGGGAATCAGCCCCAGCATTTT. Amino acid sequence: CATSRGQGNQPQHF.

The chain employs TRBV27 and TRBJ2-5; D uncertain. The CDR3 spans 14 residues. The V end lost 5 bases, the J end lost 2 bases, and 12 bases lay between the germline ends. CDR1 and CDR2 (germline): MNHEY, SMNVEV (reference sequence). The CDR3 here is CASSQLGIQETQYF. CDR3 bases: TGTGCCAGCAGTCAGTTAGGGATTCAAGAGACCCAGTACTTC.

The rearrangement joins TRBV28 to TRBJ1-2, with D possibly TRBD1 on 5 matching bases. The CDR3 has 16 residues. Germline loops: CDR1 MDHEN, CDR2 SYDVKM. V lost 3 bases and J lost 5, with 19 bases in between. The CDR3 spells CASSLTGVGRRYGYTF. The DNA of the CDR3 is TGTGCCAGCAGTTTGACGGGGGTGGGGCGAAGATATGGCTACACCTTC.

V is TRBV7-3 and J is TRBJ2-2, with D possibly TRBD2 on 5 matching bases. CDR1 and CDR2 from the germline V gene are SGHTA and FQGTGA. The ends were cut back, 0 bases at V and 8 bases at J, with 10 bases in the middle. This CDR3 is built from 14 residues. In nucleotides, the CDR3 is TGTGCCAGCAGCTTAACCCGAGGGTCGGGGGAGCTGTTTTTT. As protein: CASSLTRGSGELFF. The full variable domain, in which reference TRBV7-3 and TRBJ2-2 provide the parts outside the CDR3, is GAGVSQTPSNKVTEKGKYVELRCDPISGHTALYWYRQSLGQGPEFLIYFQGTGAADDSGLPNDRFFAVRPEGSVSTLKIQRTERGDSAVYLCASSLTRGSGELFFGEGSRLTVL.

The V gene is TRBV5-1, the J gene TRBJ2-3; D possibly corresponds to TRBD2 (6 bases). Trimming took off 5 bases at V and 5 bases at J, with 15 bases between the two ends. In germline, CDR1 is SGHRS, CDR2 YFSETQ. The CDR3 extends over 14 amino acids. The CDR3 DNA is TGCGCCAGCAGTCTGGAGGCGGAGGGAGATACGCAGTATTTT. Its protein product is CASSLEAEGDTQYF.

In its sample, this clone was seen a few times. The chain joins TRBV5-1 to TRBJ1-2; TRBD1 is a possible D gene (5 bases). In germline, CDR1 is SGHRS, CDR2 YFSETQ. Trimming left V 4 bases short and J 6 bases short, with 19 bases between. There are 15 residues in the CDR3. The CDR3 sequence is CASSTMPQGQDGYTF. CDR3 bases: TGCGCCAGCAGCACGATGCCTCAGGGTCAGGATGGCTACACCTTC.

The chain combines TRBV20-1 with TRBJ1-1, with unresolved D. CDR1 is DFQATT, CDR2 SNEGSKA, per germline (reference sequence). Trimming shortened V by 3 bases and J by 1 base, and 3 bases separated the two germline ends. The CDR3 contains 11 residues. The CDR3 nucleotides are TGCAGTGCTAGCGGGAACACTGAAGCTTTCTTT. Translated: CSASGNTEAFF.

This clone was seen only once. The rearrangement uses TRBV19 and TRBJ1-3; D uncertain. V was shortened by 11 bases and J by 4 bases, with 18 bases between the two germline ends. CDR3 length: 14 amino acids. Germline V lookup: CDR1 LNHDA, CDR2 SQIVND (reference sequence). The CDR3 coding sequence is TGTGCCTCGTTTACGAGTTTGCTCGGAAACACCATATATTTT. This translates into CASFTSLLGNTIYF.

The chain recombines TRBV6-5 with TRBJ1-6, with D unclear. The CDR3 is made up of 14 amino acids. Trimming shortened V by 8 bases and J by 6 bases, and 14 bases separated the two germline ends. Germline loops: CDR1 MNHEY, CDR2 SVGAGI. CDR3 DNA: TGTGCCAGCCGACCAGGCGGTATTAATTCACCCCTCCACTTT. Protein product: CASRPGGINSPLHF.

The chain employs TRBV4-1 and TRBJ2-1; 11 nucleotides agree with TRBD2. Trimming at V came to 1 base and at J to 2 bases, leaving 4 bases not matched to a gene. The CDR3 runs 17 residues. CDR1 is MGHRA, CDR2 YSYEKL, per germline. This CDR3 reads CASSQGGTSGTYNEQFF. CDR3 DNA sequence: TGCGCCAGCAGCCAAGGGGGGACTAGCGGTACCTACAATGAGCAGTTCTTC.

The chain recombines TRBV6-1 with TRBJ2-7, with a possible D match to TRBD2 (6 bases). The germline CDR1 and CDR2 sequences are MNHNS and SASEGT. This CDR3 is built from 12 residues. V gave up 5 bases and J gave up 2 bases, with 7 bases separating them. The CDR3 is CASSLAAYEQYF. CDR3 bases: TGTGCCAGCAGTTTAGCGGCCTACGAGCAGTACTTC.

The rearrangement uses TRBV29-1 and TRBJ2-7; D is unclear. CDR3 length: 11 residues. Looked up from germline, CDR1 is SQVTM and CDR2 is ANQGSEA. The germline V and J ends were trimmed by 4 bases and 8 bases, with 12 bases remaining between them. Here the CDR3 DNA reads TGCAGCGTTGGGGGAAACACAAAGCAGTACTTC. Its translation is CSVGGNTKQYF.

V is TRBV6-5 and J is TRBJ2-3; 9 bases fit TRBD1. Trimming removed 7 bases from V and 1 base from J; junction bases left unmatched: 3. Germline CDR1 MNHEY, CDR2 SVGAGI. This CDR3 has 14 residues. In nucleotides, the CDR3 is TGTGCCAGCATCCGGGACAGGGGCACAGATACGCAGTATTTT. It translates to CASIRDRGTDTQYF.